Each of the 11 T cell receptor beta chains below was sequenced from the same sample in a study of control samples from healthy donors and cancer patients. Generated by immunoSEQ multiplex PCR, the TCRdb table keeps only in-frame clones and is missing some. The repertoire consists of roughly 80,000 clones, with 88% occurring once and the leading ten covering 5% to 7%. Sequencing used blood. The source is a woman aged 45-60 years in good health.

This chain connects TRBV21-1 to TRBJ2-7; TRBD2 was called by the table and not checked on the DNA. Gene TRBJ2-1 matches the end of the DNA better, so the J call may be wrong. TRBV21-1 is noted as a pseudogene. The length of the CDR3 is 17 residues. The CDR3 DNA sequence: TGTGCCAGCAGCAAAGTGGGAGTGGGCGGGGGGCACAATGAGCAGTTCTTC. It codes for CASSKVGVGGGHNEQFF.

The CDR3 spells CASFFSDSGAFKREQYF. The CDR3 coding sequence is TGTGCCAGCTTTTTCTCTGATAGCGGGGCCTTTAAACGCGAGCAGTACTTC. The V call is TRBV2, the J call TRBJ2-7, with TRBD2 matching over 8 bases. With V trimmed by 8 bases and J by 6 bases, 21 bases remained unmatched. Germline-derived CDR1 and CDR2 are SNHLY and FYNNEI. The CDR3 totals 17 residues.

CDR3 amino acids: CASRGQQNSPLHF. CDR3 nucleotides: TGTGCCAGCCGGGGACAGCAGAATTCACCCCTCCACTTT. The chain couples TRBV2 to TRBJ1-6, with 7 bases fitting TRBD1. The CDR3 covers 13 residues. With V trimmed by 8 bases and J by 7 bases, 5 bases remained unmatched. Looked up from germline, CDR1 is SNHLY and CDR2 is FYNNEI.

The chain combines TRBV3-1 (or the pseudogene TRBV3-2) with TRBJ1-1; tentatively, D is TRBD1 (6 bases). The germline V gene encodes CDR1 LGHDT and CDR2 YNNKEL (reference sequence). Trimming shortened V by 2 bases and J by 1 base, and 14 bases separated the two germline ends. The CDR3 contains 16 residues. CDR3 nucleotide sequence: TGTGCCAGCAGCCAATTACCGTGGACAGAGAACACTGAAGCTTTCTTT. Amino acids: CASSQLPWTENTEAFF.

CDR3 coding DNA: TGTGCCTGGAGTGTAGGTGGTTCCTATAATTCACCCCTCCACTTT. Translation: CAWSVGGSYNSPLHF. The V and J genes are TRBV30 and TRBJ1-6, with D uncertain. The V gene's germline CDR1 is GTSNPN and CDR2 SVGIG (reference sequence). Trimming took off 0 bases at V and 1 base at J, with 7 bases between the two ends. The CDR3 sequence is 15 residues long.

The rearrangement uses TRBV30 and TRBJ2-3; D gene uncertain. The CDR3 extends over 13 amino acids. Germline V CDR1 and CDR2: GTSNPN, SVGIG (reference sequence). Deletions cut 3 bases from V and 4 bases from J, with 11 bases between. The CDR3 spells CAWRGRIPDTQYF. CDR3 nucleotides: TGTGCCTGGAGGGGCAGGATCCCAGATACGCAGTATTTT. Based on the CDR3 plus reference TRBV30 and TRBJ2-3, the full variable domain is SQTIHQWPATLVQPVGSPLSLECTVEGTSNPNLYWYRQAAGRGLQLLFYSVGIGQISSEVPQNLSASRPQDRQFILSSKKLLLSDSGFYLCAWRGRIPDTQYFGPGTRLTVL.

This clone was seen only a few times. The CDR3 here is CATSDWGGVRETQYF. As DNA, the CDR3 is TGTGCCACCAGTGATTGGGGAGGGGTGAGAGAGACCCAGTACTTC. The gene calls are TRBV24-1 and TRBJ2-5, with 7 bases fitting TRBD2. Trimming removed 2 bases from V and 4 bases from J; junction bases left unmatched: 6. The CDR3 runs to 15 residues. Germline CDR1 is KGHDR and CDR2 is SFDVKD.

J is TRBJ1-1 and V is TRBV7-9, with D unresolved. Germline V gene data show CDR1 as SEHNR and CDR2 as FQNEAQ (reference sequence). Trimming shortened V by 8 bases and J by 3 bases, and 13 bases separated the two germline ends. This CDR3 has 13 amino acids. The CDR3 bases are TGTGCCAGCCGTTATGGGGAGCACACTGAAGCTTTCTTT. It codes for CASRYGEHTEAFF.

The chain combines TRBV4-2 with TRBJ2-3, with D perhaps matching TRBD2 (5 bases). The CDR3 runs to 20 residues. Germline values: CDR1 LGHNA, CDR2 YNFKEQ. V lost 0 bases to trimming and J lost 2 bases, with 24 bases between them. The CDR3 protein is CASSQEANTGSSAATDTQYF. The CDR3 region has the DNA TGTGCCAGCAGCCAAGAAGCAAACACGGGGAGTAGCGCCGCCACAGATACGCAGTATTTT.

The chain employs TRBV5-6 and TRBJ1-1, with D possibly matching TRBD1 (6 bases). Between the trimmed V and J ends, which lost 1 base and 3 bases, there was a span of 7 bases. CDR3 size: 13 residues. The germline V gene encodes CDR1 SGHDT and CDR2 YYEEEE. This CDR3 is CASSLRGYTEAFF. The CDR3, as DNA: TGTGCCAGCAGCTTGAGGGGGTACACTGAAGCTTTCTTT.

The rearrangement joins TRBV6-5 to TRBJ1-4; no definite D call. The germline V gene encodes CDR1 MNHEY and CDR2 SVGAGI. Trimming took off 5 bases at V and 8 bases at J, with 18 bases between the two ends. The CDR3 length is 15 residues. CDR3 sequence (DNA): TGTGCCAGCAGTACCTCCCCGGGTAGTGGGGAAAAACTGTTTTTT. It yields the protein CASSTSPGSGEKLFF.